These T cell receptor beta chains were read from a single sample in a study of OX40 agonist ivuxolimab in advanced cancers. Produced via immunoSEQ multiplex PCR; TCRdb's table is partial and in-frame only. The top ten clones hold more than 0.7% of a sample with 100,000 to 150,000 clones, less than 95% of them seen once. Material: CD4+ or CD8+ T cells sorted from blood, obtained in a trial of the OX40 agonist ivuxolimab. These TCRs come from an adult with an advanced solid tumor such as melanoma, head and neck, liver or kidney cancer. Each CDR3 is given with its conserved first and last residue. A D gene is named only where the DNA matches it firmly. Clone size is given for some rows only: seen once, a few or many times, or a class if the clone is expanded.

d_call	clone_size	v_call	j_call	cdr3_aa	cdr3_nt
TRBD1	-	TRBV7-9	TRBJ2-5	CASSQPQGAPETQYF	TGTGCCAGCAGCCAACCACAGGGGGCTCCAGAGACCCAGTACTTC
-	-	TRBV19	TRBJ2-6	CASSRASGANVLTF	TGTGCCAGTAGTCGGGCGTCTGGGGCCAACGTCCTGACTTTC
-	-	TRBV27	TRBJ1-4	CARRAHEKLFF	TGTGCCAGACGGGCACATGAAAAACTGTTTTTT
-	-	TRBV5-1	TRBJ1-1	CASSSQQITNTEAFF	TGCGCCAGCAGCTCTCAGCAAATCACGAACACTGAAGCTTTCTTT
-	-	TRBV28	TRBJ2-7	CASSPRSGHRYEQYF	TGTGCCAGCAGTCCCCGATCGGGACACAGGTACGAGCAGTACTTC
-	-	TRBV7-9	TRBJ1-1	CASSLVGGSTEAFF	TGTGCCAGCAGCTTAGTAGGGGGTTCCACTGAAGCTTTCTTT
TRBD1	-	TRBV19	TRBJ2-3	CASRLGQVSTDTQYF	TGTGCCAGTAGACTCGGACAGGTGAGCACAGATACGCAGTATTTT
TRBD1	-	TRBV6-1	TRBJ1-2	CASSEAGGTGPNTF	TGTGCCAGCAGTGAAGCAGGAGGGACAGGACCGAACACCTTC
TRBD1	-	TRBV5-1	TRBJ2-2	CASSFQGANTGELFF	TGCGCCAGCAGCTTTCAGGGGGCGAACACCGGGGAGCTGTTTTTT
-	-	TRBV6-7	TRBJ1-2	CASSAAKVGDYGYTF	TGTGCCAGCAGTGCGGCGAAGGTAGGAGACTATGGCTACACCTTC
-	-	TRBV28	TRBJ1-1	CASKRPGTARSMNTEAFF	TGTGCCAGCAAACGGCCCGGGACCGCGAGGTCCATGAACACTGAAGCTTTCTTT
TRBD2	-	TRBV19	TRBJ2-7	CASRTSGSVQQYF	TGTGCCAGTAGAACTAGCGGGAGTGTACAGCAGTACTTC
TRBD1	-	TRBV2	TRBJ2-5	CASKPGQGGETQYF	TGTGCCAGCAAACCGGGACAGGGCGGAGAGACCCAGTACTTC
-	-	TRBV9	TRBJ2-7	CASSVGASSSYEQYF	TGTGCCAGCAGCGTAGGAGCTAGCTCCTCCTACGAGCAGTACTTC
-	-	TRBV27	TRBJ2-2	CASSKSTGELFF	TGTGCCAGCAGTAAGAGCACCGGGGAGCTGTTTTTT
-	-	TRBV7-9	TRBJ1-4	CASSFSLATNEKLFF	TGTGCCAGCAGCTTTTCGCTTGCAACTAATGAAAAACTGTTTTTT
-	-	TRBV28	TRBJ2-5	CATAQTPREETQYF	TGTGCCACCGCACAAACGCCAAGGGAAGAGACCCAGTACTTC
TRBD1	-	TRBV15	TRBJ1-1	CATSGQGGTEAFF	TGTGCCACCAGCGGACAGGGCGGCACTGAAGCTTTCTTT
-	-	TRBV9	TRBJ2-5	CASSVGVGETQYF	TGTGCCAGCAGCGTCGGGGTAGGGGAGACCCAGTACTTC
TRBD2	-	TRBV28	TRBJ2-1	CASSSLTSGQGYEQFF	TGTGCCAGCAGTTCCCTGACTAGCGGCCAAGGGTATGAGCAGTTCTTC
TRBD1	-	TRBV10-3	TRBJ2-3	CAIRGTGIWGDTQYF	TGTGCCATCAGGGGGACAGGGATTTGGGGAGATACGCAGTATTTT
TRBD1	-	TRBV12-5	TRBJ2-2	CASGLIQGTGNTGELFF	TGTGCTAGTGGTTTGATCCAGGGGACAGGGAACACCGGGGAGCTGTTTTTT
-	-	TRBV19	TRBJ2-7	CASSITHQEPYEQYF	TGTGCCAGTAGTATAACGCACCAAGAACCCTACGAGCAGTACTTC
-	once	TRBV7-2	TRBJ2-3	CASSLVVGDTQYF	TGTGCCAGCAGCTTAGTCGTGGGGGATACGCAGTATTTT
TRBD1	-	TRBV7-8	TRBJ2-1	CASSLGTGRVNEQFF	TGTGCCAGCAGCCTCGGGACAGGGAGAGTCAATGAGCAGTTCTTC
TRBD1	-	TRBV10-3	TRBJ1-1	CATGGQMNTEAFF	TGTGCCACGGGGGGACAGATGAACACTGAAGCTTTCTTT
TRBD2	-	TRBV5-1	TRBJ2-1	CASSARREGSEQFF	TGCGCCAGCAGCGCGAGGCGGGAGGGCTCTGAGCAGTTCTTC
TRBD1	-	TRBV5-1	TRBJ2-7	CASSFGQGSYYEQYF	TGCGCCAGCAGCTTCGGACAGGGTAGCTACTACGAGCAGTACTTC
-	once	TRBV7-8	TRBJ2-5	CASTLPPGQETQYF	TGTGCCAGCACCCTCCCCCCGGGTCAGGAGACCCAGTACTTC
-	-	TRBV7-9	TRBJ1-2	CASSLWVSGVESYGYTF	TGTGCCAGCAGCTTATGGGTCTCGGGGGTGGAAAGCTATGGCTACACCTTC
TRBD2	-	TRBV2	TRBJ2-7	CASNRLAATYEQYF	TGTGCCAGCAACCGACTAGCGGCGACCTACGAGCAGTACTTC
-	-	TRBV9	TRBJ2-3	CASSPRGDTDTQCF	TGTGCCAGCAGCCCAAGGGGAGACACAGATACGCAGTGTTTT
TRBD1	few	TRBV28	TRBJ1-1	CASSTDREEAFF	TGTGCCAGCAGCACAGACAGGGAGGAGGCTTTCTTT
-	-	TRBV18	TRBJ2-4	CASSPLTGNGIQYF	TGTGCCAGCTCACCCTTGACGGGGAATGGCATTCAGTACTTC
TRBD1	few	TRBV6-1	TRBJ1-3	CASSVYRGPNTIYF	TGTGCCAGCAGTGTATACAGGGGGCCAAACACCATATATTTT